One sample yielded the 27 T cell receptor beta chains listed below, sequenced in a study of radiation and T cells in renal cell carcinoma. This table comes from immunoSEQ multiplex PCR, and its TCRdb copy is limited to in-frame clones, with some not included. Seen here are about 130,000 clones, roughly 84% observed once, and the top ten hold 12%. The time point denotes: baseline pretreatment blood. Treatment specified: 15 Gy SBRT to primary tumor, nephrectomy 4 weeks later. The sequencing here drew on blood, taken from a patient whose treatment included radiotherapy and nephrectomy. Receptor source: a woman in her forties or fifties with renal cell carcinoma.

This chain links TRBV7-9 with TRBJ2-5; TRBD1 is a possible D gene (5 bases). Germline V gene sequence: CDR1 SEHNR, CDR2 FQNEAQ (reference sequence). V was shortened by 6 bases and J by 5 bases, with 28 bases between the two germline ends. The CDR3 loop spans 18 amino acids. The CDR3 coding sequence is TGTGCCAGCAGTCTATTCAAGGGTACACTTAGGACAAGTGAGACCCAGTACTTC. Translation: CASSLFKGTLRTSETQYF.

The J gene is TRBJ2-5, the V gene TRBV6-5, with unresolved D. V lost 4 bases, J lost 1 base, and 13 bases lay in between. The V gene's germline CDR1 is MNHEY and CDR2 SVGAGI. The CDR3 is made up of 15 amino acids. DNA for the CDR3: TGTGCCAGCAGTTCGTCTAGTGGGTTCCAAGAGACCCAGTACTTC. Translated, it gives CASSSSSGFQETQYF.

This clone was picked up one time. The chain recombines TRBV10-3 with TRBJ2-5; D perhaps matches TRBD1 (5 bases). Looked up from germline, CDR1 is ENHRY and CDR2 is SYGVKD. The CDR3 is 13 residues long. Between the trimmed V and J ends, which lost 4 bases and 2 bases, there was a span of 8 bases. In DNA, the CDR3 is TGTGCCATCAGTGGTCAGGGACAAGAGACCCAGTACTTC. Residues: CAISGQGQETQYF.

The chain combines TRBV7-8 with TRBJ1-2; D is possibly TRBD1 (5 bases). CDR3 size: 15 residues. The germline V gene has CDR1 SGHVS and CDR2 FQNEAQ. V lost 1 base, J lost 2 bases, and 11 bases lay in between. The CDR3: CASSLEAGRNYGYTF. The CDR3, as DNA: TGTGCCAGCAGCTTAGAGGCAGGGAGGAACTATGGCTACACCTTC. Using reference TRBV7-8 and TRBJ1-2 for the parts outside the CDR3, the full variable domain is GAGVSQSPRYKVAKRGQDVALRCDPISGHVSLFWYQQALGQGPEFLTYFQNEAQLDKSGLPSDRFFAERPEGSVSTLKIQRTQQEDSAVYLCASSLEAGRNYGYTFGSGTRLTVV.

The genes are TRBV7-6 and TRBJ1-5, with 8 bases fitting TRBD1. The CDR3 is 15 amino acids. The ends lost 5 bases at V and 6 bases at J; junction bases unmatched: 9. Germline CDR1 SGHVS, CDR2 FNYEAQ. The chain's CDR3 is CASSQSGGAGQPQHF. Written as DNA, the CDR3 is TGTGCCAGCAGCCAATCAGGGGGCGCAGGTCAGCCCCAGCATTTT.

This sequence joins TRBV9 and TRBJ2-1, with 9 bases identical to TRBD2. This CDR3 has 15 amino acids. Germline loops: CDR1 SGDLS, CDR2 YYNGEE. The junction had 7 bases not matched to a gene; V was cut back by 1 base and J by 8 bases. The CDR3 reads CASSVLSGGTDEQFF. The DNA of the CDR3 is TGTGCCAGCAGCGTACTTAGCGGGGGTACGGATGAGCAGTTCTTC.

This chain connects TRBV19 to TRBJ2-2; TRBD1 matches at 8 bases. After removal of 3 bases from V and 7 bases from J, the junction contained 7 bases not matched to a gene. Germline loops: CDR1 LNHDA, CDR2 SQIVND (reference sequence). The CDR3 consists of 15 residues. This chain's CDR3 is CASSIGQGIGGELFF. The CDR3 DNA is TGTGCCAGTAGTATCGGACAGGGTATAGGCGGGGAGCTGTTTTTT.

This CDR3 is CASSISQALEGIQYF. In DNA, the CDR3 is TGTGCCAGTAGTATTTCCCAGGCCTTAGAGGGCATTCAGTACTTC. The rearrangement joins TRBV19 to TRBJ2-4, with TRBD2 as a possible D gene (5 bases). V was pared by 3 bases and J by 9 bases, with 18 bases between. Germline assignment: CDR1 LNHDA and CDR2 SQIVND (reference sequence). This CDR3 spans 15 amino acids.

This clone has just one count. The chain couples TRBV10-2 to TRBJ1-2; D is possibly TRBD1 (6 bases). The CDR3 runs to 15 residues. V was clipped by 4 bases and J by 4 bases, with 16 bases between them. Germline V gene sequence: CDR1 WSHSY, CDR2 SAAADI. CDR3 region: CASSVGLGRGYGYTF. The CDR3, as DNA: TGCGCCAGCAGTGTGGGTTTGGGCAGGGGCTATGGCTACACCTTC.

The chain is built from TRBV15 and TRBJ1-2, with D possibly being TRBD1 (6 bases). The CDR3 spans 13 residues. The germline V gene encodes CDR1 LNHNV and CDR2 YYDKDF (reference sequence). V was shortened by 5 bases and J by 2 bases, with 9 bases between the two germline ends. The CDR3 here is CATSPGQNYGYTF. Here the CDR3 DNA reads TGTGCCACCAGCCCCGGACAGAACTATGGCTACACCTTC.

V is TRBV5-6 and J is TRBJ1-1; D perhaps matches TRBD1 (6 bases). V shed 4 bases and J shed 1 base, with 8 bases lying between them. CDR1 and CDR2 from the germline V gene are SGHDT and YYEEEE. The CDR3 spans 13 residues. For the CDR3, the DNA is TGTGCCAGCAGCCGGACAGCGAACACTGAAGCTTTCTTT. Amino acid sequence: CASSRTANTEAFF.

This chain joins TRBV19 and TRBJ2-7; D tentatively reads TRBD1 or TRBD2 (5 bases each). Germline V lookup: CDR1 LNHDA, CDR2 SQIVND (reference sequence). V shed 0 bases and J shed 6 bases, with 9 bases lying between them. CDR3 length equals 13 residues. In DNA, the CDR3 is TGTGCCAGTAGTATAGAGGTGAGGGGCGAGCAGTACTTC. This translates into CASSIEVRGEQYF.

The rearrangement uses TRBV18 and TRBJ2-5, with 8 bases that match TRBD1. V lost 3 bases to trimming and J lost 7 bases; unmatched junction nucleotides: 4. Germline V gives CDR1 KGHSH, CDR2 LQKENI. This CDR3 region has 13 residues. CDR3 in amino acids: CASSPDRAGTQYF. The DNA for the CDR3 is TGTGCCAGCTCACCGGACAGGGCGGGGACCCAGTACTTC.

This chain joins TRBV19 and TRBJ2-7, with D perhaps TRBD1 or TRBD2 (5 bases each). Trimming pared 3 bases from V and 3 bases from J, leaving 18 bases between. The length of the CDR3 is 16 residues. Per the germline V gene, CDR1 is LNHDA and CDR2 is SQIVND (reference sequence). The CDR3 sequence is CASSIGSAGSRYEQYF. The CDR3 region has the DNA TGTGCCAGTAGTATCGGATCGGCAGGGAGTCGCTACGAGCAGTACTTC.

This clone was picked up one time. This chain links TRBV29-1 with TRBJ2-3; D gene unclear. This CDR3 region has 13 residues. Germline loops: CDR1 SQVTM, CDR2 ANQGSEA. With 4 bases removed from V and 1 base from J, the gap between germline ends came to 9 bases. The CDR3 region is CSVGKGRTDTQYF. The CDR3 coding sequence is TGCAGCGTTGGGAAGGGTCGCACAGATACGCAGTATTTT.

V and J are TRBV7-6 and TRBJ2-2; D possibly corresponds to TRBD2 (7 bases). With 1 base removed from V and 5 bases from J, the gap between germline ends came to 17 bases. CDR1 is SGHVS and CDR2 is FNYEAQ in the germline V gene. CDR3 size: 17 residues. CDR3 protein: CASSLEARTRGTGELFF. CDR3 bases: TGTGCCAGCAGCTTAGAGGCGAGGACTAGGGGGACCGGGGAGCTGTTTTTT.

The genes are TRBV29-1 and TRBJ1-2; D not certain. V lost 6 bases to trimming and J lost 7 bases, with 9 bases between them. Germline V gene lookup returns CDR1 SQVTM and CDR2 ANQGSEA. This CDR3 spans 10 amino acids. CDR3 sequence (DNA): TGCAGCGTGGAAAATCCTGGCTACACCTTC. Protein product: CSVENPGYTF.

The CDR3 DNA is TGTGCCAGCAGCTCCCGAGGGCGGGGGGGATACAATGAGCAGTTCTTC. Its protein product is CASSSRGRGGYNEQFF. The chain links TRBV7-2 to TRBJ2-1, with 9 bases fitting TRBD2. Germline loops: CDR1 SGHTA, CDR2 FQGNSA. The CDR3 sequence is 16 residues long. V gave up 4 bases and J gave up 4 bases; unmatched junction bases: 8. Using reference TRBV7-2 and TRBJ2-1 for the parts outside the CDR3, the full variable domain is GAGVSQSPSNKVTEKGKDVELRCDPISGHTALYWYRQSLGQGLEFLIYFQGNSAPDKSGLPSDRFSAERTGGSVSTLTIQRTQQEDSAVYLCASSSRGRGGYNEQFFGPGTRLTVL.

V gene TRBV7-2 combines with J gene TRBJ2-3; no definite D call. The CDR3 runs to 12 residues. Trimming shortened V by 4 bases and J by 6 bases, and 8 bases separated the two germline ends. Looked up from germline, CDR1 is SGHTA and CDR2 is FQGNSA. CDR3: CASSSSRDTQYF. CDR3 coding DNA: TGTGCCAGCAGCTCCTCAAGGGATACGCAGTATTTT.

This chain uses TRBV6-6 with TRBJ2-2; D gene ambiguous. Trimming removed 7 bases at V and 5 bases at J, with 8 bases between. Germline V CDR1 and CDR2: MNHNY, SVGAGI (reference sequence). This CDR3 region has 12 residues. CDR3 in amino acids: CASIRITGELFF. The CDR3 region has the DNA TGTGCCAGCATCCGTATTACCGGGGAGCTGTTTTTT.

The chain joins TRBV2 to TRBJ2-2; D perhaps matches TRBD2 (5 bases). Germline CDR1 SNHLY, CDR2 FYNNEI. V dropped 3 bases and J dropped 6 bases, with 11 bases sitting between them. This CDR3 spans 14 amino acids. The CDR3 protein is CASSEVIGAGELFF. The CDR3 region has the DNA TGTGCCAGCAGTGAGGTCATCGGGGCCGGGGAGCTGTTTTTT.

V and J are TRBV6-6 and TRBJ2-7; D possibly uses TRBD1 or TRBD2 (5 bases each). Trimming cost V 10 bases and J 2 bases, with 18 bases left between them. CDR3 length equals 14 residues. The germline CDR1 and CDR2 sequences are MNHNY and SVGAGI (reference sequence). The DNA of the CDR3 is TGTGCCATCAGCCGGGGCGGTGAAACCTACGAGCAGTACTTC. It is translated as CAISRGGETYEQYF.

This clone was picked up one time. The genes are TRBV11-2 and TRBJ2-5; TRBD2 aligns across 7 bases. Trimming at V came to 5 bases and at J to 4 bases, leaving 10 bases not matched to a gene. The length of the CDR3 is 15 residues. Germline V gene data show CDR1 as SGHAT and CDR2 as FQNNGV. CDR3 nucleotides: TGTGCCAGCAGCGCGGCCGGGACTACAGTAGAGACCCAGTACTTC. Protein product: CASSAAGTTVETQYF.

This chain connects TRBV28 to TRBJ2-1; 13 bases are shared with TRBD2. The CDR3 has 15 amino acids. Germline values: CDR1 MDHEN, CDR2 SYDVKM. Losses at the gene ends were 6 bases for V and 9 bases for J; bases not matched to a gene: 8. CDR3 sequence: CASRLAGGPYGEQFF. The DNA for the CDR3 is TGTGCCAGCAGACTAGCGGGGGGGCCGTATGGTGAGCAGTTCTTC.

This chain links TRBV9 with TRBJ1-2; 10 bases fit TRBD1. V trimming: 3 bases; J trimming: 8 bases; junction bases outside the gene matches: 10. Germline V gives CDR1 SGDLS, CDR2 YYNGEE. The CDR3 covers 15 residues. CDR3 DNA: TGTGCCAGCAGCGGACAGGGGGCTACGGAGTTGGGCTACACCTTC. Amino acids: CASSGQGATELGYTF.

The V call is TRBV7-9, the J call TRBJ2-3; D is unresolved. Germline CDR1 and CDR2: SEHNR and FQNEAQ (reference sequence). The CDR3 length is 12 residues. The V and J ends lost 7 bases and 0 bases respectively, with 5 bases between them. The CDR3 region is CASMGSTDTQYF. The CDR3 DNA follows: TGTGCCAGCATGGGGAGCACAGATACGCAGTATTTT.

V gene TRBV30 combines with J gene TRBJ1-5, with D possibly matching TRBD1 (6 bases). The V gene lost 0 bases and the J gene lost 5 bases, with 11 bases spanning the gap. This CDR3 comprises 14 residues. In germline, CDR1 is GTSNPN, CDR2 SVGIG (reference sequence). The CDR3 DNA sequence: TGTGCCTGGAGTGTAGTAGGGGGTGATCAGCCCCAGCATTTT. Its protein is CAWSVVGGDQPQHF.